Listed below are T cell receptor beta chains from one sample, sequenced in a study of blood T cell repertoires in COVID-19. Assay used: immunoSEQ multiplex PCR; TCRdb lists only in-frame clones, some missing. Of around 250,000 clones listed, approximately 84% are singletons. The specimen sequenced was PBMCs or T cells enriched from blood (not recorded which). Receptors originate from a man aged 35-49 years who had recovered from COVID-19. Both conserved end residues are part of each CDR3. Each record gives: D gene, J gene, V gene, clone size, CDR3 DNA, CDR3 protein. D genes are given only for firm matches. Size values are once, few and many counts, or a class for expanded clones, and some rows have none.

. TRBJ1-3 TRBV7-8 . TGTGCCAGCAGCTTATCAACAGGCTCTGGAAACACCATATATTTT CASSLSTGSGNTIYF
. TRBJ2-7 TRBV5-5 few TGTGCCAGCAGCTTGGCGGTACGGGGTGTGGGCGAGCAGTACTTC CASSLAVRGVGEQYF
TRBD2 TRBJ2-5 TRBV7-2 . TGTGCCAGCAGAGCTGGACTAGCGGGGGGGGCAGTTGAGACCCAGTACTTC CASRAGLAGGAVETQYF
. TRBJ1-5 TRBV12-2 . TGTGCAAGTCGCTTAGACTGCCACCCGGTGCAGCCCCAGCATTTT CASRLDCHPVQPQHF
. TRBJ1-5 TRBV2 . TGTGCCAGCAGTGCCCCTGGCACCAGGAATCAGCCCCAGCATTTT CASSAPGTRNQPQHF
TRBD2 TRBJ2-7 TRBV7-2 . TGTGCCAGCAGCTCCGTCGGGACTAGCGGGAGATCCGAGCAGTACTTC CASSSVGTSGRSEQYF
. TRBJ1-4 TRBV7-8 few TGTGCCAGCAGCTTAGAAGGGAGCGGAGAAAAACTGTTTTTT CASSLEGSGEKLFF
. TRBJ2-5 TRBV5-1 few TGCGCCAGCAGCCCGGCGCAGGGTGGCCAAGAGACCCAGTACTTC CASSPAQGGQETQYF
. TRBJ1-2 TRBV7-2 . TGTGCCAGCAGCTTGGATTCACAGGGCAGGGTTGGTGGCTACACCTTC CASSLDSQGRVGGYTF
. TRBJ2-7 TRBV27 . TGTGCCAGCAGTCCATCCGCCGGGACAACTATCTACGAGCAGTACTTC CASSPSAGTTIYEQYF
. TRBJ2-1 TRBV7-3 . TGTGCCAGCAGCACCCAGCCCGGGGGCTACAATGAGCAGTTCTTC CASSTQPGGYNEQFF
. TRBJ1-2 TRBV10-3 . TGTGCCATCAGTGTCCCGGCTAACTATGGCTACACCTTC CAISVPANYGYTF
. TRBJ1-2 TRBV29-1 . TGCAGCGTGGAAGGAGGTTACGGAAACTATGGCTACACCTTC CSVEGGYGNYGYTF
. TRBJ2-3 TRBV4-2 . TGTGCCAGCAGCCAAGATGGGGCGGATACGCAGTATTTT CASSQDGADTQYF
TRBD2 TRBJ2-3 TRBV6-2/TRBV6-3 . TGTGCCAGCAGTTCAAGCGGGGGGAGGGCAGATACGCAGTATTTT CASSSSGGRADTQYF
. TRBJ1-2 TRBV6-5 . TGTGCCAGCAGTTACTCTGGACAGAGGGGCTACACCTTC CASSYSGQRGYTF
. TRBJ2-4 TRBV5-6 . TGTGCCAGCAGCTTGGGGAGGGGAGACATTCAGTACTTC CASSLGRGDIQYF
TRBD2 TRBJ2-7 TRBV27 . TGTGCCAGCAGTTTATCGACTAGCGGGCTTGCCTACGAGCAGTACTTC CASSLSTSGLAYEQYF
. TRBJ2-3 TRBV5-1 . TGCGCCAGCAGCGGAGCTTTTACCGATACGCAGTATTTT CASSGAFTDTQYF
. TRBJ2-7 TRBV9 . TGTGCCAGCAGCGTAGACAGTTCCCTCGAGCAGTACTTC CASSVDSSLEQYF
. TRBJ2-1 TRBV20-1 . TGCAGTCCCGATGAGCAGTTCTTC CSPDEQFF
. TRBJ1-1 TRBV5-4 . TGTGCCAGCACCCCTACTTTTAATATTTTGTCGGGGAACACTGAAGCTTTCTTT CASTPTFNILSGNTEAFF
. TRBJ1-2 TRBV30 . TGTGCCTTCCTAGGGGGGGTCTATGGCTACACCTTC CAFLGGVYGYTF
. TRBJ2-2 TRBV27 . TGTGCCAGCGCCTCGACTGGCCGACTAGTCACCGGGGAGCTGTTTTTT CASASTGRLVTGELFF
. TRBJ2-3 TRBV4-1 . TGCGCCAGCAGCCAAGTAATCCAGGGCCTTAGCACAGATACGCAGTATTTT CASSQVIQGLSTDTQYF
. TRBJ2-5 TRBV19 . TGTGCCAGTAGTATATCTCCCGGTGGGACCCAGTACTTC CASSISPGGTQYF
. TRBJ2-2 TRBV25-1 . TGTGCCACCAAGTACGCAGGGAACACCGGGGAGCTGTTTTTT CATKYAGNTGELFF
TRBD2 TRBJ2-1 TRBV11-2 . TGTGCCAGCAGCTTAGCTAGCGGGTATTACAATGAGCAGTTCTTC CASSLASGYYNEQFF
. TRBJ2-3 TRBV5-5 . TGTGCCAGCAGCTATGCGACTAGGGAAGATACGCAGTATTTT CASSYATREDTQYF
. TRBJ1-2 TRBV5-5 . TGTGCCAGCAGCTTGGCCGTTTCCCACATTTTCTATGGCTACACCTTC CASSLAVSHIFYGYTF
. TRBJ1-3 TRBV30 . TGTGCCTGGGGTGACATCCCGGGAAACACCATATATTTT CAWGDIPGNTIYF
. TRBJ1-4 TRBV28 once TGTGCCAGCAGTCCTGGACAGTTCAATGAAAAACTGTTTTTT CASSPGQFNEKLFF
TRBD1 TRBJ1-6 TRBV2 . TGTGCCAGCAGTGAACTACAGGGGGCTAACTCACCCCTCCACTTT CASSELQGANSPLHF
. TRBJ2-1 TRBV19 . TGTGCCAGCCTTAGTAGGGGGGGGCGGGCTCCCAATGAGCAGTTCTTC CASLSRGGRAPNEQFF
. TRBJ1-2 TRBV2 few TGTGCCAGCAGGGTAGATGGCTACACCTTC CASRVDGYTF
. TRBJ1-1 TRBV7-9 . TGTGCCAGCAGCGTCTGGGGGGGGCAATCTTTCTTT CASSVWGGQSFF
. TRBJ1-6 TRBV18 . TGTGCCAGCTCACCAGAGCTAAGCGCTCCCCTCCACTTT CASSPELSAPLHF